The 8 T cell receptor beta chains in this list originate from one sample, sequenced in a study of cytomegalovirus exposure and HLA in healthy donors. This PCR relied on a set of 60 Vbeta primers and 13 Jbeta primers. The protocol was immunoSEQ multiplex PCR, while the TCRdb copy is restricted to in-frame clones and leaves out a portion. The table has roughly 84,000 clones, 63% seen once. Sequencing used PBMCs. The receptors derive from a woman aged 40 to 50 in good health and CMV-seropositive.

V is TRBV9 and J is TRBJ1-2, with a possible D match to TRBD1 (6 bases). The length of the CDR3 is 16 residues. Trimming cost V 3 bases and J 4 bases, with 19 bases left between them. Germline V lookup: CDR1 SGDLS, CDR2 YYNGEE. The CDR3 DNA follows: TGTGCCAGCAGCGCTCGGCGGGGGCCCTCTGGCTATGGCTACACCTTC. Protein product: CASSARRGPSGYGYTF.

This clone has a handful of counts. V usage is TRBV6-5 and J usage is TRBJ2-7; TRBD2 matches at 8 bases. The trim removed 10 bases at V and 1 base at J, leaving 12 bases unmatched. CDR1 and CDR2 (germline): MNHEY, SVGAGI. The CDR3 has 15 amino acids. CDR3 nucleotides: TGTGCCACCCGAGTCACGGGGGGGGCGTCCTACGAGCAGTACTTC. Amino acids: CATRVTGGASYEQYF.

V usage is TRBV28 and J usage is TRBJ2-5, with D perhaps TRBD1 (6 bases). The CDR3 extends over 13 amino acids. Germline V gene lookup returns CDR1 MDHEN and CDR2 SYDVKM. Trimming removed 8 bases from V and 3 bases from J, with 13 bases in between. The chain's CDR3 is CASGTGFKETQYF. CDR3 DNA: TGTGCCAGCGGAACAGGGTTCAAAGAGACCCAGTACTTC.

The chain recombines TRBV6-1 with TRBJ2-5, with D possibly TRBD1 on 6 matching bases. This CDR3 comprises 14 residues. Per germline, CDR1 MNHNS and CDR2 SASEGT. Deletions cut 4 bases from V and 4 bases from J, with 13 bases between. The CDR3 loop is CASSVGQGLETQYF. The CDR3 nucleotides are TGTGCCAGCAGTGTCGGGCAGGGGTTAGAGACCCAGTACTTC.

The J gene is TRBJ2-1, the V gene TRBV11-2; 12 nucleotides match TRBD2. Germline V lookup: CDR1 SGHAT, CDR2 FQNNGV. Unmatched junction bases numbered 20, after V lost 4 bases and J lost 13 bases. The CDR3 sequence is 18 residues long. CDR3 sequence: CASSSKGASGRALGEQFF. The CDR3 DNA reads as TGTGCCAGCAGCTCGAAGGGGGCTAGCGGGAGGGCCCTTGGGGAACAGTTCTTC.

This clone was detected a few times. The chain employs TRBV11-3 and TRBJ1-1; D uncertain. This CDR3 has 14 amino acids. Germline V gives CDR1 SGHNT, CDR2 YENEEA. V was trimmed by 1 base and J by 1 base, leaving 7 bases between them. The CDR3 protein is CASSLGGSNTEAFF. In DNA, the CDR3 is TGTGCCAGCAGCTTAGGTGGCTCGAACACTGAAGCTTTCTTT.

This clone was observed a handful of times. This chain joins TRBV25-1 and TRBJ2-2, with a weak D call TRBD2 (6 bases). Germline V CDR1 and CDR2: MGHDK, SYGVNS. This CDR3 contains 16 residues. Trimming removed 2 bases from V and 0 bases from J, with 10 bases in between. The CDR3 DNA sequence: TGTGCCAGCAGTGAAGGAGGCGGGACGAACACCGGGGAGCTGTTTTTT. Translation gives CASSEGGGTNTGELFF.

This chain links TRBV5-1 with TRBJ1-1; the D gene is possibly TRBD1 (5 bases). Germline lookup yields CDR1 SGHRS and CDR2 YFSETQ. The ends were cut back, 0 bases at V and 11 bases at J, with 17 bases in the middle. The CDR3 totals 14 residues. CDR3 in amino acids: CASSLGTDIGGAFF. In DNA form, the CDR3 reads TGCGCCAGCAGCTTGGGAACGGACATCGGTGGTGCTTTCTTT.